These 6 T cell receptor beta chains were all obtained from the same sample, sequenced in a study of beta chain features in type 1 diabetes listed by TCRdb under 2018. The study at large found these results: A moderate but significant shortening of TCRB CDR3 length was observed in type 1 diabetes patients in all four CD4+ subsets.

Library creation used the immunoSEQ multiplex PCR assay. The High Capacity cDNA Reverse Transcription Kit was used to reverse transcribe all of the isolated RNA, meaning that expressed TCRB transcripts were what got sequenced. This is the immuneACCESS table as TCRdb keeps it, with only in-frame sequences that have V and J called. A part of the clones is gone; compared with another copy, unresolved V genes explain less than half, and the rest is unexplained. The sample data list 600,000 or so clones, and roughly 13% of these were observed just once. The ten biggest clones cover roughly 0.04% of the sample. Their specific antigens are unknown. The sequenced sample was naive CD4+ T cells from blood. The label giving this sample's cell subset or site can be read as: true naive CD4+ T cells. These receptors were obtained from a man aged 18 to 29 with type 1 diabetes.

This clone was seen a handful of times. The CDR3 reads CASSSPRDLEQFF. For the CDR3, the DNA is TGTGCCAGCAGTTCACCCCGGGATTTGGAGCAGTTCTTC. V is TRBV6-5 and J is TRBJ2-1; D might be TRBD2 (5 bases). Trimming cost V 4 bases and J 10 bases, with 14 bases left between them. Per germline, CDR1 MNHEY and CDR2 SVGAGI. CDR3 length equals 13 residues.

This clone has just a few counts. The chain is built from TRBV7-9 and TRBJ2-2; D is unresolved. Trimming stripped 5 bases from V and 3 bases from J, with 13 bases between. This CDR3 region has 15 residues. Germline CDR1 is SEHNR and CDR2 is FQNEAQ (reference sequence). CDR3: CASSGVKIYTGELFF. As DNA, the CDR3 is TGTGCCAGCAGCGGGGTGAAGATTTACACCGGGGAGCTGTTTTTT.

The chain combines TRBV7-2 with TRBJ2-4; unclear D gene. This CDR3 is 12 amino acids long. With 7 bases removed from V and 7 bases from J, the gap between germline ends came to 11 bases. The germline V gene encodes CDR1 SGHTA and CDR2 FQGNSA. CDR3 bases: TGTGCCAGCACCCCACCCGGGAACATTCAGTACTTC. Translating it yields CASTPPGNIQYF.

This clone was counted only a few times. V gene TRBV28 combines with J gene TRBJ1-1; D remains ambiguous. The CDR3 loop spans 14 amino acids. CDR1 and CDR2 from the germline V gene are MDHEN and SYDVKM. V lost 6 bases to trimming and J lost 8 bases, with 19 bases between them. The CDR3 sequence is CASRTPGPVGEAFF. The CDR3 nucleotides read TGTGCCAGCAGGACGCCGGGCCCCGTGGGCGAAGCTTTCTTT.

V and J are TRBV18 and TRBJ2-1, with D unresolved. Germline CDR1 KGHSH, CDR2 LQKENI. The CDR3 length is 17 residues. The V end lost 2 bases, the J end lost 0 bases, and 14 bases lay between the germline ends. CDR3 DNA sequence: TGTGCCAGCTCACCATTAGATCCTCAATACTCCTACAATGAGCAGTTCTTC. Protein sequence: CASSPLDPQYSYNEQFF. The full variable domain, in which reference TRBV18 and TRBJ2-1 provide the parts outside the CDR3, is NAGVMQNPRHLVRRRGQEARLRCSPMKGHSHVYWYRQLPEEGLKFMVYLQKENIIDESGMPKERFSAEFPKEGPSILRIQQVVRGDSAAYFCASSPLDPQYSYNEQFFGPGTRLTVL.

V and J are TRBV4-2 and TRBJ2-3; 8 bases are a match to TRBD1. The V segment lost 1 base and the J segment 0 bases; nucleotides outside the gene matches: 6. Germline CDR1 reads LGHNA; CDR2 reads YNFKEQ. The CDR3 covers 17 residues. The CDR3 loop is CASSQALQGASTDTQYF. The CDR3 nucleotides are TGTGCCAGCAGCCAAGCACTTCAGGGGGCGAGCACAGATACGCAGTATTTT.